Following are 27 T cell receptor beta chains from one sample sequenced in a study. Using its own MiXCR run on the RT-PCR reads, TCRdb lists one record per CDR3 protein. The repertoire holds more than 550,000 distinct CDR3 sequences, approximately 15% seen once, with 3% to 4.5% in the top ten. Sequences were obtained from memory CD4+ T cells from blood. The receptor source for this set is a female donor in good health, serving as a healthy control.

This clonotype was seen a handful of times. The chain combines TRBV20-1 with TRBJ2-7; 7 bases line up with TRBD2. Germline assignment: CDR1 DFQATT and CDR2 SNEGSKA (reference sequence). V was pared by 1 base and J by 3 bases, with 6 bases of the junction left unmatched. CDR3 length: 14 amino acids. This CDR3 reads CSARGGGRGYEQYF. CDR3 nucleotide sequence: TGCAGTGCTAGAGGAGGCGGGAGAGGCTACGAGCAGTACTTC.

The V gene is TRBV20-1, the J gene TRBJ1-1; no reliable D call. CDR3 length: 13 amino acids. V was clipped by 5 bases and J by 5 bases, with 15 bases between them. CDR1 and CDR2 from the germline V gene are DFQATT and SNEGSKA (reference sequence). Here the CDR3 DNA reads TGCAGTGCTCCGCGGTCCCTGGGAACTGAAGCTTTCTTT. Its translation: CSAPRSLGTEAFF.

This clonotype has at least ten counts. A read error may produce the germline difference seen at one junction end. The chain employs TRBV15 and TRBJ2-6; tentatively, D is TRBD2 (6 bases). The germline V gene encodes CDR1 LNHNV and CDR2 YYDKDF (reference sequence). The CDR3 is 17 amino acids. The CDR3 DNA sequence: TGTGCCACCGGCAGTGGCGGGGATGGCTCTGGGGCCAACGTCCTGACTTTC. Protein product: CATGSGGDGSGANVLTF.

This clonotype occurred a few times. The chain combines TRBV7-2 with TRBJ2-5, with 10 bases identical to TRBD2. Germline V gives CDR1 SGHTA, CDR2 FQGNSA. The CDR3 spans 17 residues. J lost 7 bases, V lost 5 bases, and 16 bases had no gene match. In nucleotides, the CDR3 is TGTGCCAGCAGCCATACTCCCGCTAGCGGGAGTTGGGGGACCCAGTACTTC. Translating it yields CASSHTPASGSWGTQYF.

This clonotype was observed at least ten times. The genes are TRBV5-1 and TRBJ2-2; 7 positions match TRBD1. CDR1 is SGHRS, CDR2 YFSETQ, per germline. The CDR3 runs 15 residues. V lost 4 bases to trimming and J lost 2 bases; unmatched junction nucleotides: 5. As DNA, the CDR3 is TGCGCCAGCAGCCCAGGGGGTATCAACACCGGGGAGCTGTTTTTT. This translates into CASSPGGINTGELFF.

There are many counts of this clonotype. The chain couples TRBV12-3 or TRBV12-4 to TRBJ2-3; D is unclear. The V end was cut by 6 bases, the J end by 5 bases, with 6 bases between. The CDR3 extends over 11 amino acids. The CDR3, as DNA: TGTGCCAGCAGGATGGGAGATACGCAGTATTTT. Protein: CASRMGDTQYF.

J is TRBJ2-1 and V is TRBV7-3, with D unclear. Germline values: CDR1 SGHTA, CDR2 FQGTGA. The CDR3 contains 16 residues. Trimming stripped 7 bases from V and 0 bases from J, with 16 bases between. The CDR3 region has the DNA TGTGCCAGCACCCCGGTGGAGAGGAACTCCTACAATGAGCAGTTCTTC. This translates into CASTPVERNSYNEQFF.

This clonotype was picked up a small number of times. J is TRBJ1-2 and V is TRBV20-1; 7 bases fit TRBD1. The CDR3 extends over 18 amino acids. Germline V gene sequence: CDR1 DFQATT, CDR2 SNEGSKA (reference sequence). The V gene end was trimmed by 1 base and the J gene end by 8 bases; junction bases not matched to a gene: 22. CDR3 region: CSARGPAGGTDRLSGYTF. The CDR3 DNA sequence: TGCAGTGCTAGAGGGCCGGCGGGAGGTACGGACAGGTTGAGCGGCTACACCTTC.

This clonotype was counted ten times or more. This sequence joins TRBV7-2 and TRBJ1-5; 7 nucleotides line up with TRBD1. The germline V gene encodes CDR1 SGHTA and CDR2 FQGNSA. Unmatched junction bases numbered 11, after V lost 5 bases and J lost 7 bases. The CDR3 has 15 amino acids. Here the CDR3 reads CASSTEEGAGQPQHF. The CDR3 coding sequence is TGTGCCAGCAGCACAGAGGAGGGGGCAGGGCAGCCCCAGCATTTT.

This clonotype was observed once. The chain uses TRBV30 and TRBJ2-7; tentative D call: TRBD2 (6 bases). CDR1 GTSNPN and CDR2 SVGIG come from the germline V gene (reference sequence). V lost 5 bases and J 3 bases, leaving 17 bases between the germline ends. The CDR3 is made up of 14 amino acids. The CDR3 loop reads CAWGPPGRRYEQYF. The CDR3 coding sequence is TGTGCCTGGGGACCCCCGGGGAGGCGCTACGAGCAGTACTTC.

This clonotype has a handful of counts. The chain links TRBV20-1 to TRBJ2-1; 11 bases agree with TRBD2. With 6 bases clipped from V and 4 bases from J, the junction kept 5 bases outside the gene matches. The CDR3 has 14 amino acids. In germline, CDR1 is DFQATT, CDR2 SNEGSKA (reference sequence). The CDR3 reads CSAQLAGAYNEQFF. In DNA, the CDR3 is TGCAGTGCCCAACTAGCGGGAGCTTACAATGAGCAGTTCTTC.

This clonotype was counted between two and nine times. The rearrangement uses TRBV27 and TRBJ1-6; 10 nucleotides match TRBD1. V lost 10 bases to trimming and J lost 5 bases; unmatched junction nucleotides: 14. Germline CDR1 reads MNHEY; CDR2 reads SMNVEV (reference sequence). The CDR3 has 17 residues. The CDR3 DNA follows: TGTGCCACCCAGTTTCTAGGACAGGGGGGTGATAATTCACCCCTCCACTTT. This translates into CATQFLGQGGDNSPLHF.

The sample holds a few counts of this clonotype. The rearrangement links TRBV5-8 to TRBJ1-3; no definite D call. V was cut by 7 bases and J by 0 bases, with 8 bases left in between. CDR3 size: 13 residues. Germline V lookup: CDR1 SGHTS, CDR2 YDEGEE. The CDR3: CASGLSSGNTIYF. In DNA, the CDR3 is TGTGCCAGCGGACTGAGCTCTGGAAACACCATATATTTT.

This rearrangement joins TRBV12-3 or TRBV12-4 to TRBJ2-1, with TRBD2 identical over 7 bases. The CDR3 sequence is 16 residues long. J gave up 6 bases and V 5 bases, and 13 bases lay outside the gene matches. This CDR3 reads CASSLRWQGGANEQFF. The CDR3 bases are TGTGCCAGCAGTCTTCGGTGGCAGGGAGGGGCCAATGAGCAGTTCTTC.

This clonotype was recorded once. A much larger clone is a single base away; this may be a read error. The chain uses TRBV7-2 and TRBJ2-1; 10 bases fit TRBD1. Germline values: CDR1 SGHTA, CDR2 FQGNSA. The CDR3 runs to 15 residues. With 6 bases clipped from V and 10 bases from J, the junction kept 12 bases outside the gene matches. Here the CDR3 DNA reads TGTGCCAGCAGAGATACCGGGACAGGGGATTACGAGCAGTTCTTC. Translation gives CASRDTGTGDYEQFF. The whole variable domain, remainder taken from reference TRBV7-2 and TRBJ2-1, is GAGVSQSPSNKVTEKGKDVELRCDPISGHTALYWYRQSLGQGLEFLIYFQGNSAPDKSGLPSDRFSAERTGGSVSTLTIQRTQQEDSAVYLCASRDTGTGDYEQFFGPGTRLTVL.

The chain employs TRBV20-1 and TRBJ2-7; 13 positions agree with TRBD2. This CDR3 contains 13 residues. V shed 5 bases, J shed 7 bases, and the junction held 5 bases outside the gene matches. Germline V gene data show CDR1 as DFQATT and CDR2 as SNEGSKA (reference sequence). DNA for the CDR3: TGCAGTGCTGGGACTAGCGGGAAGGATGAGCAGTACTTC. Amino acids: CSAGTSGKDEQYF.

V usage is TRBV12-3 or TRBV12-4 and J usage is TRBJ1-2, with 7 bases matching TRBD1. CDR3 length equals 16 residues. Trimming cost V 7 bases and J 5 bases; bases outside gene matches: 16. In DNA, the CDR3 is TGTGCCAGCACAGGGGGGACCATCGGGACCCTTTATGGCTACACCTTC. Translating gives CASTGGTIGTLYGYTF.

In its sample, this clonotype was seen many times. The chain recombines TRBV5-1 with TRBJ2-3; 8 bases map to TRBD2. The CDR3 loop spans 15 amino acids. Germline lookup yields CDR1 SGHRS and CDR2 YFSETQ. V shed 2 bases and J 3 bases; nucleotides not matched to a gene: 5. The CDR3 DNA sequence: TGCGCCAGCAGCTTCGCGGGAGGTGGTACAGATACGCAGTATTTT. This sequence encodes CASSFAGGGTDTQYF. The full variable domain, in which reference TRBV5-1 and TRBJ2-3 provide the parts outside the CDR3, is KAGVTQTPRYLIKTRGQQVTLSCSPISGHRSVSWYQQTPGQGLQFLFEYFSETQRNKGNFPGRFSGRQFSNSRSEMNVSTLELGDSALYLCASSFAGGGTDTQYFGPGTRLTVL.

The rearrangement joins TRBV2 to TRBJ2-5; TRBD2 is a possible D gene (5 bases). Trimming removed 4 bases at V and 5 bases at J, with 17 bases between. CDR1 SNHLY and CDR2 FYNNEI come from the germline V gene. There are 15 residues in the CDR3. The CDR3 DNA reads TGTGCCAGCAGTGGAGGCGGGCCTCAAGAGGAGACCCAGTACTTC. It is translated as CASSGGGPQEETQYF.

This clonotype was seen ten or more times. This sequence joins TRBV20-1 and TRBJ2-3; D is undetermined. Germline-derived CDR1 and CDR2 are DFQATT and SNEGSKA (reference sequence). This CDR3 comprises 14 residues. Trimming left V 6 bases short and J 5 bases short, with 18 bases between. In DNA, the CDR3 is TGCAGTGCGTCGTGGGTTGGGTCGAGAGATACGCAGTATTTT. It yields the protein CSASWVGSRDTQYF.

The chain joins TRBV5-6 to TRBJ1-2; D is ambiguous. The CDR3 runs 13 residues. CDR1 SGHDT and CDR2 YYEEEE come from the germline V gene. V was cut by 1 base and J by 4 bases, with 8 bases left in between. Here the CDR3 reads CASSLFALYGYTF. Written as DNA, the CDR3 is TGTGCCAGCAGCTTGTTCGCCCTCTATGGCTACACCTTC.

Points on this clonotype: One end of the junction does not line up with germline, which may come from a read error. The CDR3 coding sequence is TGTGCCAGAAGCCAAGAACCCCATGGGTTTACTTTAATACGGGCTTTCTTT. This sequence encodes CARSQEPHGFTLIRAFF. The chain recombines TRBV4-2 with TRBJ1-1; D is ambiguous. This CDR3 is 17 amino acids long. CDR1 LGHNA and CDR2 YNFKEQ come from the germline V gene.

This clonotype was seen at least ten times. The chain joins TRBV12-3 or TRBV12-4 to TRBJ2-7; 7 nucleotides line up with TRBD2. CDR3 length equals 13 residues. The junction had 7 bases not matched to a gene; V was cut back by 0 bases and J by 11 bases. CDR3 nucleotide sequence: TGTGCCAGCAGTTTAGCGGAAGGACGGGGGGAGTACTTC. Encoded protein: CASSLAEGRGEYF.

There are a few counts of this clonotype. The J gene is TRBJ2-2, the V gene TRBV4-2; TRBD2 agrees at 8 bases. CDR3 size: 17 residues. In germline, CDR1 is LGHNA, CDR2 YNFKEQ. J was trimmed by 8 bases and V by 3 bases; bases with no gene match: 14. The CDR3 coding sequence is TGTGCCAGCAGCCATCATGGGGGCAGAGCGGGAGAAGGGGAGCTGTTTTTT. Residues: CASSHHGGRAGEGELFF.

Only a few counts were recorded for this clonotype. The CDR3 sequence: CSASGLGREQYF. CDR3 nucleotide sequence: TGCAGTGCTAGTGGTCTGGGGCGCGAGCAGTACTTC. The chain combines TRBV20-1 with TRBJ2-7; TRBD1 is a possible D gene (5 bases). CDR1 is DFQATT and CDR2 is SNEGSKA in the germline V gene (reference sequence). The CDR3 sequence is 12 residues long. V was cut by 3 bases and J by 6 bases, with 12 bases left in between.

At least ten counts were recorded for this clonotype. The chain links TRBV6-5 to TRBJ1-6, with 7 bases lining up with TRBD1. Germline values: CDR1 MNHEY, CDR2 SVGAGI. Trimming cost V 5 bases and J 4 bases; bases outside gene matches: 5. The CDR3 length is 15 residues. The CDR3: CASSQVTGYNSPLHF. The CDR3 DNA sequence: TGTGCCAGCAGTCAAGTGACAGGGTATAATTCACCCCTCCACTTT.

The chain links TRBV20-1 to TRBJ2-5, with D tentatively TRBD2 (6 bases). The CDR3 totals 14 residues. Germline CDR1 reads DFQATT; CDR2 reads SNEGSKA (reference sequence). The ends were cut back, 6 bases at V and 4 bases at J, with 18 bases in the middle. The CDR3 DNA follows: TGCAGTGCCAACACTCTCACTAGCCCAGAGACCCAGTACTTC. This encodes CSANTLTSPETQYF.